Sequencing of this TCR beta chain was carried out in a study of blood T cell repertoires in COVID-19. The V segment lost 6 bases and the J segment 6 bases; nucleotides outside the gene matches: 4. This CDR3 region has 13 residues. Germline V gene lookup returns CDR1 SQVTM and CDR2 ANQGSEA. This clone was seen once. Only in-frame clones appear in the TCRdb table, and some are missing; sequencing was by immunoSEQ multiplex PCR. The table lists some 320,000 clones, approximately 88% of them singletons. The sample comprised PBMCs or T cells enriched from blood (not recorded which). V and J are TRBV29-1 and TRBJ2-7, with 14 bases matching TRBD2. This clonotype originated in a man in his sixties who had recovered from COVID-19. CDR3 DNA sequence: TGCAGCGTAGGGACTAGCGGGAGTTCCGAGCAGTACTTC. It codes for CSVGTSGSSEQYF.